This passage covers 7 T cell receptor beta chains from one sample sequenced in a study of T cells in Graves' hyperthyroidism and ophthalmopathy. The TCR beta CDR3 regions underwent amplification using RNA transcripts as the source. The HTBI primer set served for first-round RT-PCR of the TCR CDR3. TCRdb analysed the multiplex PCR reads with MiXCR anew, one entry per CDR3 protein. Found here are about 250,000 distinct CDR3 sequences, around 26% of them singletons; the top ten hold roughly 32%. Sequenced sample: blood. These receptors were taken from a woman aged 40 to 50 with Graves' ophthalmopathy.

This clonotype was detected ten times or more. This chain joins TRBV4-2 and TRBJ1-2; D is unclear. The germline V and J ends were trimmed by 4 bases and 5 bases, with 11 bases remaining between them. Germline V lookup: CDR1 LGHNA, CDR2 YNFKEQ. The CDR3 sequence is 13 residues long. The CDR3: CASSPRTDYGYTF. The CDR3 nucleotides are TGTGCCAGCAGCCCTCGGACGGATTATGGCTACACCTTC.

This clonotype has at least ten counts. The V and J genes are TRBV3-1 and TRBJ1-5; 10 bases are a match to TRBD1. Germline CDR1 is LGHDT and CDR2 is YNNKEL (reference sequence). This CDR3 spans 15 amino acids. The junction had 4 bases not matched to a gene; V was cut back by 3 bases and J by 5 bases. CDR3: CASSQTGTGDQPQHF. The CDR3 DNA reads as TGTGCCAGCAGCCAGACCGGGACAGGGGATCAGCCCCAGCATTTT.

This clonotype was found many times. The chain combines TRBV27 with TRBJ2-7; D remains unclear. Germline V lookup: CDR1 MNHEY, CDR2 SMNVEV (reference sequence). V lost 2 bases and J 0 bases, leaving 11 bases between the germline ends. The CDR3 totals 15 residues. CDR3 nucleotides: TGTGCCAGCAGTTTAAGTAGTCACAGCTCCTACGAGCAGTACTTC. Its translation is CASSLSSHSSYEQYF.

This clonotype was picked up many times. This chain connects TRBV5-1 to TRBJ2-7; D is perhaps TRBD1 or TRBD2 (5 bases each). This CDR3 spans 14 amino acids. Trimming left V 0 bases short and J 3 bases short, with 10 bases between. The germline CDR1 and CDR2 sequences are SGHRS and YFSETQ. CDR3 sequence: CASSLGGPNYEQYF. The CDR3 DNA is TGCGCCAGCAGCTTGGGGGGACCGAACTACGAGCAGTACTTC.

This clonotype was seen a handful of times. The chain recombines TRBV19 with TRBJ2-1; maybe TRBD2 (5 bases). The germline CDR1 and CDR2 sequences are LNHDA and SQIVND (reference sequence). This CDR3 comprises 14 residues. V was pared by 5 bases and J by 6 bases, with 14 bases between. CDR3 bases: TGTGCCAGTAGTGCTAGCTCCTATCCCAATGAGCAGTTCTTC. Protein product: CASSASSYPNEQFF.

This clonotype was counted at least ten times. The CDR3 protein is CASSLVGQGSSGANVLTF. The CDR3 coding sequence is TGTGCCAGCAGCTTAGTGGGCCAGGGGAGCTCTGGGGCCAACGTCCTGACTTTC. The V call is TRBV11-1, the J call TRBJ2-6; TRBD1 is a possible D gene (6 bases). Germline CDR1 is SGHAT and CDR2 is FQDESV (reference sequence). V shed 1 base and J shed 0 bases, with 13 bases lying between them. CDR3 length equals 18 residues.

This clonotype was recorded at least ten times. CDR3 sequence reads: CSVEATQNTEAFF. CDR3 in DNA: TGCAGCGTTGAAGCAACTCAGAACACTGAAGCTTTCTTT. The chain couples TRBV29-1 to TRBJ1-1; D not resolved. Germline assignment: CDR1 SQVTM and CDR2 ANQGSEA. This CDR3 region has 13 residues. V gave up 1 base and J gave up 1 base, with 7 bases separating them.